A selection of T cell receptor beta chains follows, all from one sample in a study of blood T cell repertoires in COVID-19. Sequenced by immunoSEQ multiplex PCR; TCRdb stores in-frame clones only, minus some. The table shows about 500,000 clones, with around 90% occurring only once. The sample consisted of PBMCs or T cells enriched from blood (not recorded which). All receptors come from a woman younger than 30 who had recovered from COVID-19. The CDR3 runs from the conserved cysteine through the conserved F or W. The D gene is left open where the match is weak. Clone size is shown for a subset of rows, as once, few, many or a class of expanded clone.

d_call,clone_size,v_call,j_call,cdr3_nt,cdr3_aa
TRBD1,-,TRBV7-9,TRBJ1-6,TGTGCCAGCAGCTCTGAGCTGGGGACAGGGCATTCACCCCTCCACTTT,CASSSELGTGHSPLHF
TRBD1,-,TRBV3-1/TRBV3-2,TRBJ2-7,TGTGCCAGCAGCCCTTCAGGGGGTCGCTACTACGAGCAGTACTTC,CASSPSGGRYYEQYF
-,-,TRBV28,TRBJ2-6,TGTGCCAGCAGATCTACCGGGACAGGGGCCAACGTCCTGACTTTC,CASRSTGTGANVLTF
-,-,TRBV5-1,TRBJ1-1,TGCGCCAGCAGCACCCGGGGGTCCATGAACACTGAAGCTTTCTTT,CASSTRGSMNTEAFF
TRBD2,-,TRBV4-1,TRBJ2-1,TGCGCCAGCAGCCCCATCCTAGCGGGGGGGAAAAATGAGCAGTTCTTC,CASSPILAGGKNEQFF
TRBD1,-,TRBV7-2,TRBJ2-3,TGTGCCAGCAGCGCGGCGACAGGGCCAGATACGCAGTATTTT,CASSAATGPDTQYF
TRBD2,-,TRBV15,TRBJ2-3,TGTGCCACCAGCAGCGGACTAGCGGGGACCGATACGCAGTATTTT,CATSSGLAGTDTQYF
TRBD2,-,TRBV11-2,TRBJ2-2,TGTGCCAGCAGCTTCCTGGTAGCGGGGGTTTCCGGGGAGCTGTTTTTT,CASSFLVAGVSGELFF
-,-,TRBV4-2,TRBJ1-2,TGTGCCAGCAGCCAAGCCCGGGGAATTAACTATGGCTACACCTTC,CASSQARGINYGYTF
-,-,TRBV7-9,TRBJ1-1,TGTGCCAGCAGCCCACTTTCGGGGCAGGGAGGTGAAGCTTTCTTT,CASSPLSGQGGEAFF
-,-,TRBV3-1/TRBV3-2,TRBJ2-5,TGTGCCAGCAGCGGGGGGGAGACCCAGTACTTC,CASSGGETQYF
-,-,TRBV2,TRBJ1-5,TGTGCCAGCAGTGAAGCGCGGGGGGCAGGCCAGCCCCAGCATTTT,CASSEARGAGQPQHF
TRBD1,-,TRBV12-3/TRBV12-4,TRBJ1-6,TGTGCCACCCGACAGGGGCGAAATTCACCCCTCCACTTT,CATRQGRNSPLHF
-,-,TRBV7-8,TRBJ2-7,TGTGCCAGCAGCTTAGCGACCGCGGGGCCCTCGACCTACGAGCAGTACTTC,CASSLATAGPSTYEQYF
TRBD1,-,TRBV28,TRBJ1-2,TGTGCCAGCAGTTCCTTGGGACAGATCTATGGCTACACCTTC,CASSSLGQIYGYTF
TRBD1,once,TRBV18,TRBJ2-7,TGTGCCAGCTCCAGGGACAGGGGCGACGAGCAGTACTTC,CASSRDRGDEQYF
-,-,TRBV25-1,TRBJ2-3,TGTGCCAGCAGTGAATTTGGACAGACCACAGATACGCAGTATTTT,CASSEFGQTTDTQYF
-,-,TRBV10-3,TRBJ2-1,TGTGCCATCAGTGAAACAGGTCATGAGCAGTTCTTC,CAISETGHEQFF
-,-,TRBV19,TRBJ2-7,TGTGCCAGTAGTCCGGGACAAGCCTACGAGCAGTACTTC,CASSPGQAYEQYF
-,-,TRBV5-4,TRBJ1-1,TGTGCCAGCAGCTTACCGGGACAATCGGGCACTGAAGCTTTCTTT,CASSLPGQSGTEAFF
-,-,TRBV11-2,TRBJ1-4,TGTGCCAGCAGGAGGGAAGTTTATGAAAAACTGTTTTTT,CASRREVYEKLFF
TRBD2,-,TRBV15,TRBJ2-1,TGTGCCACCAGCAGATCGGGACTAGGGGAGGATGAGCAGTTCTTC,CATSRSGLGEDEQFF
TRBD1,-,TRBV6-5,TRBJ2-7,TGTGCCAGCAGCGCCTGGGACAGCTACGAGCAGTACTTC,CASSAWDSYEQYF
-,-,TRBV29-1,TRBJ1-1,TGCAGCGTTGGGGTAGACTACACTGAAGCTTTCTTT,CSVGVDYTEAFF
-,-,TRBV28,TRBJ1-4,TGTGCCAGCAGTTTCGGACACGCAACTAATGAAAAACTGTTTTTT,CASSFGHATNEKLFF
-,-,TRBV12-3/TRBV12-4,TRBJ2-1,TGTGCCAGCAGTGTCCGGGACTACAATGAGCAGTTCTTC,CASSVRDYNEQFF
TRBD2,-,TRBV3-1/TRBV3-2,TRBJ2-3,TGTGCCAGCAGCCAAGACGGGGGGGCAGATACGCAGTATTTT,CASSQDGGADTQYF
-,-,TRBV2,TRBJ2-7,TGTGCCAGCAGTGCCTACTACGAGCAGTACTTC,CASSAYYEQYF
-,few,TRBV28,TRBJ1-5,TGTGCCAGCAGACAGACCCATAGCAATCAGCCCCAGCATTTT,CASRQTHSNQPQHF
TRBD1,-,TRBV14,TRBJ1-2,TGTGCCAGCAGCCAATGGGGACCAGGGGGCCTCTACTATGGCTACACCTTC,CASSQWGPGGLYYGYTF
-,-,TRBV6-4,TRBJ1-6,TGTGCCAGCAGTAGAGAAACAGCCAATTCACCCCTCCACTTT,CASSRETANSPLHF
-,-,TRBV10-1,TRBJ1-1,TGCGCCAGCAGTGACGGAGGCCCCAACACTGAAGCTTTCTTT,CASSDGGPNTEAFF
-,-,TRBV30,TRBJ2-1,TGTGCCTGGAGTGTCTTAACCGGGACTCCCAGCTCCTACAATGAGCAGTTCTTC,CAWSVLTGTPSSYNEQFF
-,-,TRBV6-5,TRBJ1-5,TGTGCCAGCAGTTACTGGCAGGGGAATCAGCCCCAGCATTTT,CASSYWQGNQPQHF
-,-,TRBV28,TRBJ2-7,TGTGCCAGCAGTTCAACACAGGGCTTGAGGGGGTTAAGCGAGCAGTACTTC,CASSSTQGLRGLSEQYF
-,-,TRBV27,TRBJ2-5,TGTGCCAGCAGTTCTCAACTCGGGGAGACCCAGTACTTC,CASSSQLGETQYF
TRBD1,-,TRBV29-1,TRBJ2-2,TGCAGCGTCTCCTCTCGATGGGGGACAGGGAACACCGGGGAGCTGTTTTTT,CSVSSRWGTGNTGELFF
TRBD2,-,TRBV11-2,TRBJ2-2,TGTGCCAGCAGCTTCAGCGGGAGCGCCGGGGAGCTGTTTTTT,CASSFSGSAGELFF
-,once,TRBV18,TRBJ1-1,TGTGCCAGCTCACCCAATTCAGGGAACACTGAAGCTTTCTTT,CASSPNSGNTEAFF
-,once,TRBV21-1,TRBJ1-5,TGTGCCAGCAGGGAGGGAAATCAGCCCCAGCATTTT,CASREGNQPQHF
TRBD1,-,TRBV27,TRBJ2-7,TGTGCCAGCAGTTTGTTCCCGACAGGGGGCAACGAGCAGTACTTC,CASSLFPTGGNEQYF
-,-,TRBV5-1,TRBJ2-7,TGCGCCAGCAGCCTGGGGGCAGGCAGCTCCTACGAGCAGTACTTC,CASSLGAGSSYEQYF
-,few,TRBV16,TRBJ2-2,TGTGCCAGCAGCCAAATGTCGGGTTATACCGGGGAGCTGTTTTTT,CASSQMSGYTGELFF
TRBD1,-,TRBV25-1,TRBJ2-6,TGTGCCAGCAGTGAATTTGGGACAGGATCTGGGGCCAACGTCCTGACTTTC,CASSEFGTGSGANVLTF
-,-,TRBV2,TRBJ2-5,TGTGCCAGCAGAAAAAGGTCCGCTAGCCCGAAAGAGACCCAGTACTTC,CASRKRSASPKETQYF
TRBD1,-,TRBV11-2,TRBJ1-2,TGTGCCAGCAGACCCGGACAGGGGTATGGCTACACCTTC,CASRPGQGYGYTF
-,-,TRBV7-9,TRBJ1-6,TGTGCCAGCAGCTACGAGAATTCACCCCTCCACTTT,CASSYENSPLHF
-,-,TRBV27,TRBJ1-5,TGTGCCAGCAGTTTATTTCCGGGGGTTCAGCCCCAGCATTTT,CASSLFPGVQPQHF
-,-,TRBV7-9,TRBJ1-5,TGTGCCAGCAGTTCACCAGGGGGCAATCAGCCCCAGCATTTT,CASSSPGGNQPQHF
-,once,TRBV6-6,TRBJ1-3,TGTGCCAGCAGTTACTCGACGGGGACAACAGGAAACACCATATATTTT,CASSYSTGTTGNTIYF
-,-,TRBV5-1,TRBJ2-1,TGCGCCAGCAGCTTGACCGCGGGGCAGGTTGAGCAGTTCTTC,CASSLTAGQVEQFF
-,once,TRBV2,TRBJ1-1,TGTGCCAGCAGTGAAGCATGGGCAGGCCTAACGAACACTGAAGCTTTCTTT,CASSEAWAGLTNTEAFF
-,-,TRBV6-5,TRBJ2-7,TGTGCCAGCAGTTACGGGGCCGGGACACCCAATACGGAGCAGTACTTC,CASSYGAGTPNTEQYF
-,-,TRBV24-1,TRBJ2-7,TGTGCCTCCCCGGGACTGGACTACTACGAGCAGTACTTC,CASPGLDYYEQYF